The clone carrying this T cell receptor beta chain occurred a few times. Its specificity is unknown. Semi-nested PCR with Nested Universal Primer A followed constant-region reverse priming of full-length variable regions. TCRdb processed the 5' RACE reads anew with MiXCR; each CDR3 protein has one entry. The sample has about 54,000 distinct CDR3 sequences, 17% seen once. Naive CD4+ T cells were purified with Tregs depleted by CD25. This CDR3 is 13 amino acids long. Germline loops: CDR1 SQVTM, CDR2 ANQGSEA. V dropped 6 bases and J dropped 1 base, with 12 bases sitting between them. The study's findings and limits: Greatest tumor Treg TCR overlap was with tumor naive CD4+ cells.

This rearrangement joins TRBV29-1 to TRBJ1-1, with D uncertain. This clonotype was obtained from a female donor with breast cancer. The sequencing sample was made of naive CD4+ T cells sorted from blood. This sample's subset: naive CD4+ T cells, CD4+CD45RA+CD25-. The DNA for the CDR3 is TGCAGCGTCTTGTCGGACTCGAACACTGAAGCTTTCTTT. It yields the protein CSVLSDSNTEAFF.